This T cell receptor (beta chain) was identified during a study of shared clonotypes between healthy human individuals. Notes on the study in general: Generation probabilities were higher for clonotypes shared across all four sorted-subset donors than for unshared ones. Clonotype sharing across donors was expected to vary with sequencing depth.

A word on this clone: Its specificity is not known.

Researchers divided each subset's genomic DNA evenly across several immunoSEQ plates. Profiled with immunoSEQ multiplex PCR; TCRdb holds only in-frame clones, not every one. Here the sample spans about 360,000 clones, roughly 80% being singletons. Germline loops: CDR1 MDHEN, CDR2 SYDVKM. V shed 3 bases, J shed 9 bases, and the junction held 6 bases outside the gene matches. This CDR3 is 14 amino acids long. The chain combines TRBV28 with TRBJ2-1, with 9 bases fitting TRBD2. The source of this sequence is a man younger than 40 in good health. Sequencing was performed on memory CD4+ T cells sorted from blood. Indicated subset: CD45RA-negative fraction. The CDR3 here is CASSLGGRAFEQFF. For the CDR3, the DNA is TGTGCCAGCAGTTTGGGCGGGAGGGCGTTTGAGCAGTTCTTC.